Included here is one TCR beta chain sequence, with context. The data originate from a study of blood T cell repertoires in COVID-19. Measured with immunoSEQ multiplex PCR; TCRdb has only the in-frame clones, and not every one. The sample has approximately 230,000 clones; about 86% are singletons. This clonotype originated in an elderly man with acute or convalescent COVID-19. Input material: peripheral blood.

Written as DNA, the CDR3 is TGTGCCAGTAGCCCTCGACAGGGAATCTATGGCTACACCTTC. It encodes CASSPRQGIYGYTF. This sequence joins TRBV19 and TRBJ1-2, with 7 bases fitting TRBD1. The CDR3 length is 14 residues. J gave up 4 bases and V 6 bases, and 8 bases lay outside the gene matches. Germline V lookup: CDR1 LNHDA, CDR2 SQIVND (reference sequence).